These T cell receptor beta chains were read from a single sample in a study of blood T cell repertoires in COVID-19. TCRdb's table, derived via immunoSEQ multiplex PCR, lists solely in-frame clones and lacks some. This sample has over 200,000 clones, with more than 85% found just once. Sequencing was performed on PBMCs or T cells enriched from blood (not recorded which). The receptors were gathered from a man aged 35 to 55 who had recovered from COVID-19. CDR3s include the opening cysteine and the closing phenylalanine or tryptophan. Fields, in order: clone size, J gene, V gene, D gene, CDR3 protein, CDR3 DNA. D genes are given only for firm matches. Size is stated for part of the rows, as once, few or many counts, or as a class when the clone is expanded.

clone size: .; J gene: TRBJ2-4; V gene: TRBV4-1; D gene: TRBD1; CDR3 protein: CASSQGDRGNIQYF; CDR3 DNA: TGCGCCAGCAGCCAAGGGGACAGGGGAAACATTCAGTACTTC
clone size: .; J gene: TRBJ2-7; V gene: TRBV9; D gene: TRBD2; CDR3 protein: CASSVGASGTYEQYF; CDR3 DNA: TGTGCCAGCAGCGTAGGCGCTAGCGGGACCTACGAGCAGTACTTC
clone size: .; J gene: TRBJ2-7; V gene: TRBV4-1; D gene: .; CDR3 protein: CASSQVETGNEQYF; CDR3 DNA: TGCGCCAGCAGCCAAGTGGAGACTGGTAACGAGCAGTACTTC
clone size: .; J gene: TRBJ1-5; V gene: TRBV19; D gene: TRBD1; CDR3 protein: CASTGQGNQPQHF; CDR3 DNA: TGTGCCAGTACCGGACAGGGCAATCAGCCCCAGCATTTT
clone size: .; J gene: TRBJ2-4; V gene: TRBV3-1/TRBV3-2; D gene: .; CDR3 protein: CASSVLAPICKKNIQYF; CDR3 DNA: TGTGCCAGCAGCGTTTTGGCTCCCATTTGCAAAAAAAACATTCAGTACTTC
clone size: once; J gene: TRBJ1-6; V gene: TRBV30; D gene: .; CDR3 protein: CASNRDYNSPLHF; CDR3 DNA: TGTGCCTCAAACAGGGACTATAATTCACCCCTCCACTTT
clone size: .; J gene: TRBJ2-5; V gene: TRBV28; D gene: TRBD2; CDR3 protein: CASRLAGEGETQYF; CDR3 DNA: TGTGCCAGCAGGCTAGCGGGAGAGGGAGAGACCCAGTACTTC
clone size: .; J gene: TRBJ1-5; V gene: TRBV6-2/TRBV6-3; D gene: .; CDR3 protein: CASSYVGGSNQPQHF; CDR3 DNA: TGTGCCAGCAGTTACGTAGGGGGTAGCAATCAGCCCCAGCATTTT
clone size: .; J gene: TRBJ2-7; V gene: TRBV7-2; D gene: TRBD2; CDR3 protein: CASSLARGLAGVANYEQYF; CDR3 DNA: TGTGCCAGCAGCTTAGCACGGGGACTAGCGGGAGTCGCGAACTACGAGCAGTACTTC
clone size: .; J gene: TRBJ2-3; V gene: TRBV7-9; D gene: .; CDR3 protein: CASSFDLVGGPQYF; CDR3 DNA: TGTGCCAGCAGCTTTGATCTTGTCGGTGGGCCGCAGTATTTT
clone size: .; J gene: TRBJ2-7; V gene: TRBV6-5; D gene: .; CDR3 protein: CASKASDYEQYF; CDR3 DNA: TGTGCCAGCAAGGCTAGCGACTACGAGCAGTACTTC
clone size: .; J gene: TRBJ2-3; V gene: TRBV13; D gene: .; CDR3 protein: CASSSDISTDTQYF; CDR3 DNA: TGTGCCAGCAGCTCCGACATAAGCACAGATACGCAGTATTTT
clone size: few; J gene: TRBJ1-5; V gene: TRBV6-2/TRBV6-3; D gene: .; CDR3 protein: CASSYPGAYNQPQHF; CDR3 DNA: TGTGCCAGCAGTTACCCAGGGGCGTACAATCAGCCCCAGCATTTT
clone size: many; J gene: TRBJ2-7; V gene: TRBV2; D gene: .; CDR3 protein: CASSQTEIEQYF; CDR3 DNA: TGTGCCAGCAGTCAAACAGAGATCGAGCAGTACTTC
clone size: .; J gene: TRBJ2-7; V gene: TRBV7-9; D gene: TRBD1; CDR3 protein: CASSLGDRGSYEQYF; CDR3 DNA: TGTGCCAGCAGCTTAGGGGACAGGGGCTCCTACGAGCAGTACTTC
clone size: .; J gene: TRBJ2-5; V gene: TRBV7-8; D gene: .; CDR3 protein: CASSFLSVGGETQYF; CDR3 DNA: TGTGCCAGCAGCTTTCTCTCTGTAGGCGGGGAGACCCAGTACTTC
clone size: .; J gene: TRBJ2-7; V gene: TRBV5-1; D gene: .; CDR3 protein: CASRSSSYEQYF; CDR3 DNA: TGCGCCAGCAGGAGTTCCTCCTACGAGCAGTACTTC
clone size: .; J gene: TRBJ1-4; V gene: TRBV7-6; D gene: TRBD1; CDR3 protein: CASSLRSSGTGKSTNEKLFF; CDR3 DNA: TGTGCCAGCAGCTTACGGTCGTCCGGGACAGGGAAGTCAACTAATGAAAAACTGTTTTTT
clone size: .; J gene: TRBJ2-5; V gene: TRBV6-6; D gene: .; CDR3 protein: CASSSGLTETQYF; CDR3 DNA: TGTGCCAGCAGTTCCGGACTGACGGAGACCCAGTACTTC
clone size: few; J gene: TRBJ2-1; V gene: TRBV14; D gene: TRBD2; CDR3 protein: CASSQGRFGTSGGNFYNEQFF; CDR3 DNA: TGTGCCAGCAGCCAAGGTCGGTTCGGGACTAGCGGGGGGAACTTCTACAATGAGCAGTTCTTC
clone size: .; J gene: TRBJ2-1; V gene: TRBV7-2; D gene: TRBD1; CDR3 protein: CASSQDRGAYNEQFF; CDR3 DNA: TGTGCCAGCAGCCAGGACAGGGGGGCCTACAATGAGCAGTTCTTC
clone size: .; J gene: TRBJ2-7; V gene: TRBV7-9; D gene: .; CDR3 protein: CASSLTLYEQYF; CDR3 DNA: TGTGCCAGCAGCCTGACACTCTACGAGCAGTACTTC
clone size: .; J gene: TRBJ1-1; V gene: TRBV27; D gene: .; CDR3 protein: CASSFRVVNTEAFF; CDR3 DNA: TGTGCCAGCAGTTTCAGGGTCGTCAACACTGAAGCTTTCTTT
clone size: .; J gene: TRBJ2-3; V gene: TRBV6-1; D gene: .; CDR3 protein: CASSETRTDTQYF; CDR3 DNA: TGTGCCAGCAGTGAAACAAGAACAGATACGCAGTATTTT
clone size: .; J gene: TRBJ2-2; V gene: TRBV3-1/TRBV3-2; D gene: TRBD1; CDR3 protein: CASSRKDRGLRAGELFF; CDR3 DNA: TGTGCCAGCAGCCGAAAGGACAGGGGGCTGCGGGCCGGGGAGCTGTTTTTT
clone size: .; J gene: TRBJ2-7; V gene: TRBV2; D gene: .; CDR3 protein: CASSHRDTHEQYF; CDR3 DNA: TGTGCCAGCAGTCACCGGGACACCCACGAGCAGTACTTC
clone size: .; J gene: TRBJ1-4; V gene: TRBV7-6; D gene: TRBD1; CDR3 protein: CASSLRTGSATNEKLFF; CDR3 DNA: TGTGCCAGCAGCCTTCGGACAGGAAGCGCAACTAATGAAAAACTGTTTTTT
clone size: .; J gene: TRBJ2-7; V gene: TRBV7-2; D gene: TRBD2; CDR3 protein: CASSLGLAGVDEQYF; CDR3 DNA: TGTGCCAGCAGCTTAGGACTAGCGGGAGTAGATGAGCAGTACTTC
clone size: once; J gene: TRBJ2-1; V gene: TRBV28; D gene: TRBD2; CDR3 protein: CASSPILAFYEQFF; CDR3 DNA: TGTGCCAGCAGCCCCATACTAGCGTTCTATGAGCAGTTCTTC
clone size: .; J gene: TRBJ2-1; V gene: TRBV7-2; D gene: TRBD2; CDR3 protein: CASSARSGGHNEQFF; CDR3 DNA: TGTGCCAGCAGCGCCCGGTCGGGGGGGCACAATGAGCAGTTCTTC
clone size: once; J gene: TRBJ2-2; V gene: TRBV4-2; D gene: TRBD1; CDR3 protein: CASSQGQGGTGELFF; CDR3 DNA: TGTGCCAGCAGCCAGGGACAGGGGGGCACCGGGGAGCTGTTTTTT
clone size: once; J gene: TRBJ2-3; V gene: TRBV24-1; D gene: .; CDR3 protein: CATSGRSTDTQYF; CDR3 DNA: TGTGCCACCAGTGGCAGGAGCACAGATACGCAGTATTTT
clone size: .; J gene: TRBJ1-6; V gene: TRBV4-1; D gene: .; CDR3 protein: CASSPAQAGERSPLHF; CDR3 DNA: TGCGCCAGCAGCCCCGCCCAGGCGGGGGAGAGGTCACCCCTCCACTTT
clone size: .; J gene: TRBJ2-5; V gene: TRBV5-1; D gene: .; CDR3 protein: CASSLDRETQYF; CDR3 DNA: TGCGCCAGCAGCTTGGATCGGGAGACCCAGTACTTC
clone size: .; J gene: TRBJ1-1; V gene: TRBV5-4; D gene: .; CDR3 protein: CASRSPYMNTEAFF; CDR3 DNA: TGTGCCAGCAGATCGCCCTATATGAACACTGAAGCTTTCTTT
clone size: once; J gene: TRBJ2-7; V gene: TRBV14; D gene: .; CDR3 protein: CASSQDLGPYEQYF; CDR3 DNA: TGTGCCAGCAGCCAAGATCTGGGGCCCTACGAGCAGTACTTC
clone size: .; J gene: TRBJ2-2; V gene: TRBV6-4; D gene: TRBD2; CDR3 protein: CASKALAGLDTGELFF; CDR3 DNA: TGTGCCAGCAAGGCACTAGCGGGTTTAGACACCGGGGAGCTGTTTTTT
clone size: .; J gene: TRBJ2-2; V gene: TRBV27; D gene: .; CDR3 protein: CASSLRAGGAGELFF; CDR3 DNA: TGTGCCAGCAGTTTAAGAGCGGGCGGCGCCGGGGAGCTGTTTTTT
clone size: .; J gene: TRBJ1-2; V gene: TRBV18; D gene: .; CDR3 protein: CASLDGQSYGYTF; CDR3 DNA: TGTGCCAGCTTGGACGGACAGAGCTATGGCTACACCTTC
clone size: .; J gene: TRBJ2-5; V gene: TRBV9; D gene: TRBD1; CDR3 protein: CASSVSGTGQETQYF; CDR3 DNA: TGTGCCAGCAGCGTGTCAGGGACAGGGCAAGAGACCCAGTACTTC
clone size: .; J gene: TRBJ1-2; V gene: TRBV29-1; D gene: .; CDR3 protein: CSVESDIGYGYTF; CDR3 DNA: TGCAGCGTTGAATCGGACATCGGCTATGGCTACACCTTC
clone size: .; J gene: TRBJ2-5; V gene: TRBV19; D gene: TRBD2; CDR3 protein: CASSMPGAGVFQETQYF; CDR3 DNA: TGTGCCAGTAGTATGCCAGGAGCGGGAGTTTTCCAAGAGACCCAGTACTTC
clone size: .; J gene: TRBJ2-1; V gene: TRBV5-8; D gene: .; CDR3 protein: CASSKGLSSYNEQFF; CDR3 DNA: TGTGCCAGCAGCAAGGGACTGAGCTCCTACAATGAGCAGTTCTTC
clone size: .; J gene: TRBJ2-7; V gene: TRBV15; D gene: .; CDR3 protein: CATSRILSLSYEQYF; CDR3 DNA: TGTGCCACCAGCAGAATCCTAAGTCTTTCCTACGAGCAGTACTTC
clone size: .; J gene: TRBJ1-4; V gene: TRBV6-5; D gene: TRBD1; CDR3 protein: CASRRYRGLSEKLFF; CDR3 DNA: TGTGCCAGCAGGCGATACAGGGGGCTCAGTGAAAAACTGTTTTTT
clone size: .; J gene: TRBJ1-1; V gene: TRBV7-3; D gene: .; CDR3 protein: CASSLSLGRLNTEAFF; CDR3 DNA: TGTGCCAGCAGCTTATCTTTGGGCAGACTAAACACTGAAGCTTTCTTT
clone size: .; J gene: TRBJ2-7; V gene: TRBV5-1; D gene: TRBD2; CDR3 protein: CASSLTGTSAYEQYF; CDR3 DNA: TGCGCCAGCAGCTTAACCGGGACTAGCGCGTACGAGCAGTACTTC
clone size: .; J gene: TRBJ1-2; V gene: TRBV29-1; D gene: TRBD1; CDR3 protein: CSVEDRDRVSGYTF; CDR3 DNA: TGCAGCGTTGAAGACCGGGACAGGGTATCTGGCTACACCTTC
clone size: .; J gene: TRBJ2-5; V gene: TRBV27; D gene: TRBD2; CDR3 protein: CASSLGTNQETQYF; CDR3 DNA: TGTGCCAGCAGTTTAGGGACTAACCAAGAGACCCAGTACTTC
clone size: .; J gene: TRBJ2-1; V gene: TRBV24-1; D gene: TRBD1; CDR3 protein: CATSDRTGGISEQFF; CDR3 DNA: TGTGCCACCAGTGACCGGACAGGGGGGATTAGTGAGCAGTTCTTC
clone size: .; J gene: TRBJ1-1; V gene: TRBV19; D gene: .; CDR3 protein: CASRQSSTMNTEAFF; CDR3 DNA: TGTGCCAGTAGACAGTCATCAACCATGAACACTGAAGCTTTCTTT
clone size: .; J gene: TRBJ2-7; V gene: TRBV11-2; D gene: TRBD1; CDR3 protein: CASSPGQGTNEQYF; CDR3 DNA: TGTGCCAGCAGCCCGGGACAGGGGACGAACGAGCAGTACTTC
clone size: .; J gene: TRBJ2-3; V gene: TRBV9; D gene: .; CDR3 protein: CASSVATPGLTDTQYF; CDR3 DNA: TGTGCCAGCAGCGTAGCTACGCCGGGACTCACAGATACGCAGTATTTT
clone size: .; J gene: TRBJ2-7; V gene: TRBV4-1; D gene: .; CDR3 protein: CASSQDRFLYEQYF; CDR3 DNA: TGCGCCAGCAGCCAAGATCGTTTTCTGTACGAGCAGTACTTC
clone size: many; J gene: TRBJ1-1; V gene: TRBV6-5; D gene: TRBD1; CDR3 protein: CASQGRDRNTEAFF; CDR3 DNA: TGTGCCAGCCAAGGTCGGGACAGGAACACTGAAGCTTTCTTT
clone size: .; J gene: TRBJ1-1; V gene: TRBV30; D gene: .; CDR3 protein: CAWSVQGLGPNTEAFF; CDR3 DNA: TGTGCCTGGAGTGTACAGGGTCTGGGCCCAAACACTGAAGCTTTCTTT
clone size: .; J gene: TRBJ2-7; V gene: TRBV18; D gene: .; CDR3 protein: CASSRTDYEQYF; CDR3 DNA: TGTGCCAGCTCTCGAACAGACTACGAGCAGTACTTC